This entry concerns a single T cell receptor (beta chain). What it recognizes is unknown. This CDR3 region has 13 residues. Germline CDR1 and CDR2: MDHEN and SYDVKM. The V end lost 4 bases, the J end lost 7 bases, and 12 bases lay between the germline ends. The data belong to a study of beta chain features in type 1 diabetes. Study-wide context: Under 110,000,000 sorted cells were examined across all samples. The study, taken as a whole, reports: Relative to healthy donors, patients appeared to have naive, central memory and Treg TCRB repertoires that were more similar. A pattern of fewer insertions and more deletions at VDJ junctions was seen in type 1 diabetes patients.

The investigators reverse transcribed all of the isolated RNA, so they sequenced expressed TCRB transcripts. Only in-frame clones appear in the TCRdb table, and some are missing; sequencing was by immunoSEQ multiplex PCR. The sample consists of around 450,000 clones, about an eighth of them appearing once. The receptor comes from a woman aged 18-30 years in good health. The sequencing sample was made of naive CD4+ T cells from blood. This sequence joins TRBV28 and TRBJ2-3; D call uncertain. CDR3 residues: CASSSLLRNTQYF. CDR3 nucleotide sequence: TGTGCCAGCAGTTCCCTTTTGAGGAATACGCAGTATTTT.